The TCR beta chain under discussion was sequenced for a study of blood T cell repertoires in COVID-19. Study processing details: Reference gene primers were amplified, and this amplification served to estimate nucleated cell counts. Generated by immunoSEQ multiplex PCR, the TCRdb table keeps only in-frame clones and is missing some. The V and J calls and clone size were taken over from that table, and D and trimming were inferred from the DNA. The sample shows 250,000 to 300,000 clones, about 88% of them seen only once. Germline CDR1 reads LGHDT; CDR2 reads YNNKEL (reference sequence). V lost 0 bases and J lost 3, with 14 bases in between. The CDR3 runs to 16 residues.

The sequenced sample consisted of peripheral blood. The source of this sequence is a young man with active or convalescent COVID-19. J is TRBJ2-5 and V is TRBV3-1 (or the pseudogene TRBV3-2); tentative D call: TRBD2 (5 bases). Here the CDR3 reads CASSQDGPSTKETQYF. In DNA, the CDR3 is TGTGCCAGCAGCCAAGATGGGCCTAGCACCAAAGAGACCCAGTACTTC.